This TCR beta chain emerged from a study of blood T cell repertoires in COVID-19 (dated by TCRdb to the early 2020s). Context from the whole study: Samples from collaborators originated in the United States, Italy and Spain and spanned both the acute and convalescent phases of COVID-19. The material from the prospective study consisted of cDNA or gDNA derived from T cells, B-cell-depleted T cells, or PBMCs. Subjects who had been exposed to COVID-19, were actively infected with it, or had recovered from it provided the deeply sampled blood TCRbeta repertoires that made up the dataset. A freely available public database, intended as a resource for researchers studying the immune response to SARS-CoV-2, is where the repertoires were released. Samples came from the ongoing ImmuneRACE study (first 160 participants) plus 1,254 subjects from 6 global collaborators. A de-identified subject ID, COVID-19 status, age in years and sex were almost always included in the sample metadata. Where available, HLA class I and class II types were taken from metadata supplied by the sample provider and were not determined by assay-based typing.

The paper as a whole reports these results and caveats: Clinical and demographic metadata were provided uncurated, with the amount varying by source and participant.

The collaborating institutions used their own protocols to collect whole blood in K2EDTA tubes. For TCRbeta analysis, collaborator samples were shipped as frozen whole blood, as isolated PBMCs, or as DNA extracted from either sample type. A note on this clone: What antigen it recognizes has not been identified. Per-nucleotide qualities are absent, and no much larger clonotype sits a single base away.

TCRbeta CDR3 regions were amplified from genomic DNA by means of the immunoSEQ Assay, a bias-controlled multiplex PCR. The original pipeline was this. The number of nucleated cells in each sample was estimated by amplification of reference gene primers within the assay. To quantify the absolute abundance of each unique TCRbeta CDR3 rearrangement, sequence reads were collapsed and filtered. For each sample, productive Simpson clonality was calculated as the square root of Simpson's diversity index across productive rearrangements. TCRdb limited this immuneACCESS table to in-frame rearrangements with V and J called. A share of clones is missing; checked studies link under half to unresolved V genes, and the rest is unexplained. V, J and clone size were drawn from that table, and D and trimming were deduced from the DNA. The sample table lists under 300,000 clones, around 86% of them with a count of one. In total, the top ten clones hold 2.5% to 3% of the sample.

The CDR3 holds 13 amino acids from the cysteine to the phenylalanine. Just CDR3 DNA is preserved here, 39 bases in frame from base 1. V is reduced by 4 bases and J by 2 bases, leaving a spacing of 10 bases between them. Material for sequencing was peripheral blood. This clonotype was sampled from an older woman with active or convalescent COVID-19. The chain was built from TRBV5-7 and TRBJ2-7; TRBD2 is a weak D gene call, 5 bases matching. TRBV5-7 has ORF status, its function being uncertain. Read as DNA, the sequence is TGTGCCAGCAGCCCCTTAGCGACCTACGAGCAGTACTTC. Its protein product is CASSPLATYEQYF.